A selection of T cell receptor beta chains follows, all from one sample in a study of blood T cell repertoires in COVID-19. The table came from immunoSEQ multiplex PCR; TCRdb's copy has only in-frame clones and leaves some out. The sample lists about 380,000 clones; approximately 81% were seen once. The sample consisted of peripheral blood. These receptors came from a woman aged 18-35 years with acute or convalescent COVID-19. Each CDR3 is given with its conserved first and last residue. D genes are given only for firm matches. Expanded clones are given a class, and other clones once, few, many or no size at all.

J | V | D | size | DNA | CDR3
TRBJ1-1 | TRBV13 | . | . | TGTGCCAGCAGCTTAGGCCCCGGACAGAAGAAGAACACTGAAGCTTTCTTT | CASSLGPGQKKNTEAFF
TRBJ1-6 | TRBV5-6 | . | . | TGTGCCAGCAGCTGGGAGGCCCGCAGCTCCTATAATTCACCCCTCCACTTT | CASSWEARSSYNSPLHF
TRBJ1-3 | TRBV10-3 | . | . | TGTGCCGTAGCTGTACTACAGGGTTCAGGAAACACCATATATTTT | CAVAVLQGSGNTIYF
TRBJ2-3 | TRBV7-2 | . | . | TGTGCCAGCAGCTTAGGATCGAGGACATATGATCGCACAGATACGCAGTATTTT | CASSLGSRTYDRTDTQYF
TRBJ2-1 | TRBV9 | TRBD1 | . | TGTGCCAGCAGCGTAGGAGTGGGACAGGGATACAATGAGCAGTTCTTC | CASSVGVGQGYNEQFF
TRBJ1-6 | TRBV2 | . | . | TGTGCCGGAAGAGAGCGGGGTTCCTATAATTCACCCCTCCACTTT | CAGRERGSYNSPLHF
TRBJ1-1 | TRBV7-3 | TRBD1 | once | TGTGCCAGCAGCTTAAATGCAGGGGGCGTCGGGACTGAAGCTTTCTTT | CASSLNAGGVGTEAFF
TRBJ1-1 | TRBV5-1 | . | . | TGCGCCAGCAGCTTGGCCATACAGGGTACCACTGAAGCTTTCTTT | CASSLAIQGTTEAFF
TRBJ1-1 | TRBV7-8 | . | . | TGTGCCAGCAGCTTCGGATCCGGCGGGGAAATGAACACTGAAGCTTTCTTT | CASSFGSGGEMNTEAFF
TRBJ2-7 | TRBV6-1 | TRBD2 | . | TGTGCCAGCAGTGAACGTTTGGCGGGAGGTCACGAGCAGTACTTC | CASSERLAGGHEQYF
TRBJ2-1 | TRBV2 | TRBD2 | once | TGTGCCAGCAGGCTTGGACTAGCGGGCCAATACAATGAGCAGTTCTTC | CASRLGLAGQYNEQFF
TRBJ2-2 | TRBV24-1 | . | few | TGTGCCACCAGTGATTTGAGGGGGAACACCGGGGAGCTGTTTTTT | CATSDLRGNTGELFF
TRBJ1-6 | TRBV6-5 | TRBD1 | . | TGTGCCAGCAGCGGCCGGGACAGGGGTAATTCACCCCTCCACTTT | CASSGRDRGNSPLHF
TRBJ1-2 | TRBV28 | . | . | TGTGCCAGCAGTTTATCCCATGGGGCAGGGTGGGGCCATGGCTACACCTTC | CASSLSHGAGWGHGYTF
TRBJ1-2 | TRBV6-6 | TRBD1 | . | TGTGCCAGCAGTTACTCGGCAGGGGGTGACGGCTACACCTTC | CASSYSAGGDGYTF
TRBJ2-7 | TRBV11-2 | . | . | TGTGCCAGCAGCTTAGATCCCCAGTCCTACGAGCAGTACTTC | CASSLDPQSYEQYF
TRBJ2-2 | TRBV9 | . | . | TGTGCCAGCAGCCCTAGTAACACCGGGGAGCTGTTTTTT | CASSPSNTGELFF
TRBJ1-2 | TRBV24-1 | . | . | TGTGCCACCAGTGATTTGCGTGGCTACACCTTC | CATSDLRGYTF
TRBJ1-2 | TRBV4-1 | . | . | TGCGCCAGCAGCGGATCCCATACAGGCTTTTTGGTGGACTATGGCTACACCTTC | CASSGSHTGFLVDYGYTF
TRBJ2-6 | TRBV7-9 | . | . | TGTGCCAGCAGCTTACAGGCCTTAGAGGCCAACGTCCTGACTTTC | CASSLQALEANVLTF
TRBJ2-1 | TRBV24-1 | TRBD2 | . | TGTGCCACCAGTGATTTTAGCGGGAAATACAATGAGCAGTTCTTC | CATSDFSGKYNEQFF
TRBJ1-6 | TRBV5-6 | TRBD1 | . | TGTGCCAGCAGCCTTCGACAGGGGAACTCACCCCTCCACTTT | CASSLRQGNSPLHF
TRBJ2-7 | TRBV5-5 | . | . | TGTGCCAGCAGCGATTATCACTTCACCTATAACGAGCAGTACTTC | CASSDYHFTYNEQYF
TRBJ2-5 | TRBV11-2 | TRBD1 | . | TGTGCCAGCAGCTCGGGACAGGGGGCTGGGGAGACCCAGTACTTC | CASSSGQGAGETQYF
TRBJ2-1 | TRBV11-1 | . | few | TGTGCCAGCAAAGGGGACTCCTCCTACAATGAGCAGTTCTTC | CASKGDSSYNEQFF
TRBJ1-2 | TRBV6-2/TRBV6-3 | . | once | TGTGCCAGCAGTAGCGGGGCCGGTGGCTACACCTTC | CASSSGAGGYTF
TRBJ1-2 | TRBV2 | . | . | TGTGCCAGCAGTAGTGAAACGGACTATGGCTACACCTTC | CASSSETDYGYTF
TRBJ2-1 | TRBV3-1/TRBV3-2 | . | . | TGTGCCAGCAGCCAAGGGTTAGCGGCGGGCTACAATGAGCAGTTCTTC | CASSQGLAAGYNEQFF
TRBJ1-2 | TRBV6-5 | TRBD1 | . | TGTGCCAGCAGCGAGACAGGGGGCGATATCTATGGCTACACCTTC | CASSETGGDIYGYTF
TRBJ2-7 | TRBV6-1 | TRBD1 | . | TGTGCCAGCAGTGATAGTTTGGGACAGATCTACGAGCAGTACTTC | CASSDSLGQIYEQYF
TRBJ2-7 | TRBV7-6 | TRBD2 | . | TGTGCCAGCAGCTCAGCGGGGGGCTACGAGCAGTACTTC | CASSSAGGYEQYF
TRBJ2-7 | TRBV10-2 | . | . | TGCGCCAGCTCAAGGGGCAGATCCTACGAGCAGTACTTC | CASSRGRSYEQYF